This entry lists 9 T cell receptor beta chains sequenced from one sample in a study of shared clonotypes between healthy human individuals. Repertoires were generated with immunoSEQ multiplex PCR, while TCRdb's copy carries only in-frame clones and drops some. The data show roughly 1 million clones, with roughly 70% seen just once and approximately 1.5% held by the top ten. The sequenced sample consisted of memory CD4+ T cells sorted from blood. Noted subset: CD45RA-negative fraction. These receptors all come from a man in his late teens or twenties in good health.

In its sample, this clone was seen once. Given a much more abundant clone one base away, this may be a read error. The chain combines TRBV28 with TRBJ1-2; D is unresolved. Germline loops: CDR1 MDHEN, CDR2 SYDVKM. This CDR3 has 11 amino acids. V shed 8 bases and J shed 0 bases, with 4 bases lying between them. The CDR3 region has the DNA TGTGCCAGCGCGACTAACTATGGCTACACCTTC. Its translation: CASATNYGYTF.

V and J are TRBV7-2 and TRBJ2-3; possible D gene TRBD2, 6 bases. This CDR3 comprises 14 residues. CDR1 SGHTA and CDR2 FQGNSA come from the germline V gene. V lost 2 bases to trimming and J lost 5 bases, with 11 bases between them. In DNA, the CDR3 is TGTGCCAGCAGCTTACGTGGGAGGAGAGATACGCAGTATTTT. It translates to CASSLRGRRDTQYF.

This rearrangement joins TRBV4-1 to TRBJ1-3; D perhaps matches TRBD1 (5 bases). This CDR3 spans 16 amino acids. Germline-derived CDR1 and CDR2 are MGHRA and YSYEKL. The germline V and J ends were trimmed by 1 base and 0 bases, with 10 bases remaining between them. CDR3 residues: CASSQADSFSGNTIYF. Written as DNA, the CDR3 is TGCGCCAGCAGCCAAGCCGACAGCTTCTCTGGAAACACCATATATTTT.

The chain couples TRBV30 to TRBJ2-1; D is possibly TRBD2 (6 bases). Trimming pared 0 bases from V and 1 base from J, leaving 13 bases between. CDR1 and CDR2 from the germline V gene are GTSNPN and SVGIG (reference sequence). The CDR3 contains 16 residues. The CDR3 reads CAWSVQTGGSYNEQFF. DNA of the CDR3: TGTGCCTGGAGTGTACAAACCGGGGGTTCCTACAATGAGCAGTTCTTC. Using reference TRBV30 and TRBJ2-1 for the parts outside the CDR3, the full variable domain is SQTIHQWPATLVQPVGSPLSLECTVEGTSNPNLYWYRQAAGRGLQLLFYSVGIGQISSEVPQNLSASRPQDRQFILSSKKLLLSDSGFYLCAWSVQTGGSYNEQFFGPGTRLTVL.

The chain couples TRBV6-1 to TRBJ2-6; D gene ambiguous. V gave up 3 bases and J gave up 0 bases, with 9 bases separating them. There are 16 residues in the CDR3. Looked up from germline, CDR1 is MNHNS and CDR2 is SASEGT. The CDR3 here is CASSDGFHSGANVLTF. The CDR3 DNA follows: TGTGCCAGCAGTGACGGGTTTCACTCTGGGGCCAACGTCCTGACTTTC.

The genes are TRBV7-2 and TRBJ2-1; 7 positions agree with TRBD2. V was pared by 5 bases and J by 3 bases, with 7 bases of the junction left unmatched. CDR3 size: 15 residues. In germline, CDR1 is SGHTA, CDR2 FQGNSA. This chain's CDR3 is CASSLTWGGYNEQFF. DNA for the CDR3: TGTGCCAGCAGCCTTACCTGGGGGGGCTACAATGAGCAGTTCTTC.

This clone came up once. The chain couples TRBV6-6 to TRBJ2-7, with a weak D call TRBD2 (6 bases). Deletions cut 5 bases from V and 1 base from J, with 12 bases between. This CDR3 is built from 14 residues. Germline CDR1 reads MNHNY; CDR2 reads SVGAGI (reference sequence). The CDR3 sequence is CASSDPGGSYEQYF. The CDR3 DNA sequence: TGTGCCAGCAGTGACCCCGGGGGATCCTACGAGCAGTACTTC.

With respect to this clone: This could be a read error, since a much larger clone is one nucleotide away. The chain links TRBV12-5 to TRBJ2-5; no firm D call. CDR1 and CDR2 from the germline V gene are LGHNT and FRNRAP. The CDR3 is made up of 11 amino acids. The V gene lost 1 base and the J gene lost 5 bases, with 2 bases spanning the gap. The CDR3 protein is CASGLEETQYF. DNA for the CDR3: TGTGCTAGTGGTTTGGAGGAGACCCAGTACTTC. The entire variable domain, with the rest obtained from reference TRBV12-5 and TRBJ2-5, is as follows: DARVTQTPRHKVTEMGQEVTMRCQPILGHNTVFWYRQTMMQGLELLAYFRNRAPLDDSGMPKDRFSAEMPDATLATLKIQPSEPRDSAVYFCASGLEETQYFGPGTRLLVL.

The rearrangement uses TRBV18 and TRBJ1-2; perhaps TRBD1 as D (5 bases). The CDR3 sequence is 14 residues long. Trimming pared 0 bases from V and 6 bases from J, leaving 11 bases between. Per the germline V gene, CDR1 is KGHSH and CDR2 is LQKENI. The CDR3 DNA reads TGTGCCAGCTCACCACCGCAGGGAACCCATGGCTACACCTTC. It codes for CASSPPQGTHGYTF.